This TCR beta chain was sequenced for a study of early T cells in non-severe SARS-CoV-2 infection. Study information: Whole-blood bulk RNA, unsorted, was sequenced, and chains were unpaired.

In the library, individual cDNA molecules carried attached unique molecular identifiers. TCRdb independently ran MiXCR on the 5' RACE reads; one entry per CDR3 protein. The sample has 30,000 or so distinct CDR3 sequences; about 5% are singletons. This clonotype was picked up many times. This CDR3 region has 14 residues. Looked up from germline, CDR1 is SGHDT and CDR2 is YYEEEE. Germline trimming cut 6 bases from V and 5 bases from J; bases unmatched to any gene: 10. The specimen was whole blood. This chain connects TRBV5-6 to TRBJ2-5; 7 bases map to TRBD1. The sequence came from an adult who was a healthcare worker with PCR-confirmed SARS-CoV-2 infection or an uninfected control (not recorded which). CDR3 coding DNA: TGTGCCAGCACCATCACAGGGGTAAGGGAGACCCAGTACTTC. Amino acid sequence: CASTITGVRETQYF.